The rows below give T cell receptor beta chains drawn from one sample of a study of T-cell memory formation after mild COVID-19. In TCRdb, the 5' RACE reads were re-called with MiXCR into one record per CDR3 protein. The data hold 450,000 or so distinct CDR3 sequences, with around 18% observed a single time. Sequencing was performed on PBMCs or a T cell subset sorted from them (not recorded which). Source of these receptors: an adult woman who had mild COVID-19 (a few samples of this study predate the infection). Cell type and time point are not known. CDR3s include the opening cysteine and the closing phenylalanine or tryptophan. The order of the fields is J gene, clone size, D gene, V gene, CDR3 DNA, CDR3 protein. D genes are given only for firm matches. Clone size is not always given. Where it is, it says once, few, many or a class for expanded clones.

J gene: TRBJ2-5; clone size: many; D gene: TRBD1; V gene: TRBV12-3/TRBV12-4; CDR3 DNA: TGTGCCACCACAGGGGCCCAAGAGACCCAGTACTTC; CDR3 protein: CATTGAQETQYF
J gene: TRBJ2-7; clone size: NA; D gene: TRBD1; V gene: TRBV6-1; CDR3 DNA: TGTGCCAGCAGAAGTAAAAAGGACAGGCCCTACGAGCAGTACTTC; CDR3 protein: CASRSKKDRPYEQYF
J gene: TRBJ2-3; clone size: few; D gene: TRBD1; V gene: TRBV6-5; CDR3 DNA: TGTGCCAGCAGGAGACAGGGAACCGCAGATACGCAGTATTTT; CDR3 protein: CASRRQGTADTQYF
J gene: TRBJ1-2; clone size: few; D gene: TRBD1; V gene: TRBV5-1; CDR3 DNA: TGCGCCAGCAGCATGGGACAGGGCTACAACTATGGCTACACCTTC; CDR3 protein: CASSMGQGYNYGYTF
J gene: TRBJ2-1; clone size: once; D gene: TRBD2; V gene: TRBV9; CDR3 DNA: TGTGCCAGCACCCTCAGCGGGGGGGCAAGCAATGAGCAGTTCTTC; CDR3 protein: CASTLSGGASNEQFF
J gene: TRBJ2-5; clone size: NA; D gene: NA; V gene: TRBV28; CDR3 DNA: TGTGCCAGCAGTTTCGGGGGGCGTATAGAGACCCAGTACTTC; CDR3 protein: CASSFGGRIETQYF
J gene: TRBJ2-7; clone size: NA; D gene: TRBD1; V gene: TRBV7-9; CDR3 DNA: TGTGCCAGCAGCTTATGGGACAGGGGGCAGTTCGAGCAGTACTTC; CDR3 protein: CASSLWDRGQFEQYF
J gene: TRBJ2-7; clone size: few; D gene: TRBD1; V gene: TRBV5-1; CDR3 DNA: TGCGCCAACAGACAGGGCTACTACGAGCAGTACTTC; CDR3 protein: CANRQGYYEQYF
J gene: TRBJ2-1; clone size: NA; D gene: NA; V gene: TRBV7-3; CDR3 DNA: TGTGCCAGCAGCTCCTGGACCGCTATTAACTCCTACAATGAGCAGTTCTTC; CDR3 protein: CASSSWTAINSYNEQFF
J gene: TRBJ1-3; clone size: few; D gene: TRBD1; V gene: TRBV20-1; CDR3 DNA: TGCAGTGCTAAAACAGGGGCTGGAAACACCATATATTTT; CDR3 protein: CSAKTGAGNTIYF
J gene: TRBJ1-4; clone size: NA; D gene: TRBD1; V gene: TRBV19; CDR3 DNA: TGTGCCACCTTCAAACAGGGGGCAAACCCCGGACTGTTTTTT; CDR3 protein: CATFKQGANPGLFF
J gene: TRBJ2-3; clone size: NA; D gene: NA; V gene: TRBV6-5; CDR3 DNA: TGTGCCAGCAGCCGCGGGGACTCTGACACAGATACGCAGTATTTT; CDR3 protein: CASSRGDSDTDTQYF